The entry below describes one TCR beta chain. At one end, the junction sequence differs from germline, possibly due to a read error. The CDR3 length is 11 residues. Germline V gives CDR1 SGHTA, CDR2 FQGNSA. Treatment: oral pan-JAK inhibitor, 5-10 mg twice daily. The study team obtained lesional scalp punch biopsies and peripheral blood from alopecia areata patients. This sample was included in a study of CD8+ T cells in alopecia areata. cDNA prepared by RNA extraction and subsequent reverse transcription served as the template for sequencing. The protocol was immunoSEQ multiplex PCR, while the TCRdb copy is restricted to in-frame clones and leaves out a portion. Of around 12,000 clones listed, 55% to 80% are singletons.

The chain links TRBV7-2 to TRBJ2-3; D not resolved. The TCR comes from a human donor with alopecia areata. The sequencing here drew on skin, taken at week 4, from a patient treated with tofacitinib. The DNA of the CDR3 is TGTGCCAGCAGCTTAGGGGTCCCAAGACATTTT. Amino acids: CASSLGVPRHF.